Below are 18 T cell receptor beta chains sequenced from a single sample in a study of blood T cell repertoires in COVID-19. The repertoire was sequenced with immunoSEQ multiplex PCR; TCRdb's copy has only in-frame clones and lacks some. The table includes about 260,000 clones, roughly 86% detected once. The sample taken for sequencing was peripheral blood. The receptors stem from a man aged 35 to 55 who had recovered from COVID-19.

The chain carries TRBV11-2 and TRBJ2-3; D gene ambiguous. Trimming took off 8 bases at V and 9 bases at J, with 24 bases between the two ends. Per the germline V gene, CDR1 is SGHAT and CDR2 is FQNNGV. There are 15 residues in the CDR3. CDR3 amino acids: CASASQYDEVITQYF. The CDR3 DNA follows: TGTGCCAGCGCCTCCCAGTATGACGAGGTGATCACGCAGTATTTT. The complete variable domain, with remaining parts taken from reference TRBV11-2 and TRBJ2-3, reads EAGVAQSPRYKIIEKRQSVAFWCNPISGHATLYWYQQILGQGPKLLIQFQNNGVVDDSQLPKDRFSAERLKGVDSTLKIQPAKLEDSAVYLCASASQYDEVITQYFGPGTRLTVL.

V gene TRBV7-9 combines with J gene TRBJ1-6; perhaps TRBD1 as D (6 bases). Germline loops: CDR1 SEHNR, CDR2 FQNEAQ (reference sequence). The CDR3 consists of 13 residues. Trimming removed 3 bases from V and 10 bases from J, with 10 bases in between. The CDR3 sequence: CASSFTGQSPLHF. In nucleotides, the CDR3 is TGTGCCAGCAGCTTTACAGGGCAATCACCCCTCCACTTT.

This clone has more than one count but fewer than ten. This chain connects TRBV6-5 to TRBJ2-7, with D possibly being TRBD2 (5 bases). CDR3 length equals 14 residues. CDR1 and CDR2 (germline): MNHEY, SVGAGI. With 6 bases removed from V and 0 bases from J, the gap between germline ends came to 12 bases. CDR3 bases: TGTGCCAGCAGCGCGACGGGGAGCTCCTACGAGCAGTACTTC. Its translation is CASSATGSSYEQYF.

The CDR3 nucleotides are TGTGCCAGCAGCGTAAGACTAGCGGATAAGCAGTTCTTC. It translates to CASSVRLADKQFF. The gene calls are TRBV9 and TRBJ2-1, with 9 bases that match TRBD2. With V trimmed by 1 base and J by 11 bases, 4 bases remained unmatched. CDR1 is SGDLS and CDR2 is YYNGEE in the germline V gene. This CDR3 region has 13 residues. Variable domain in full (rest from reference TRBV9 and TRBJ2-1): DSGVTQTPKHLITATGQRVTLRCSPRSGDLSVYWYQQSLDQGLQFLIQYYNGEERAKGNILERFSAQQFPDLHSELNLSSLELGDSALYFCASSVRLADKQFFGPGTRLTVL.

The chain carries TRBV18 and TRBJ2-2, with TRBD2 matching over 13 bases. V lost 6 bases and J lost 4; bases outside the gene matches: 5. CDR3 size: 16 residues. Germline CDR1 is KGHSH and CDR2 is LQKENI. The CDR3 DNA reads as TGTGCCAGCTCTCCCGGACTAGCGGGAGCCACCGGGGAGCTGTTTTTT. This gives the protein CASSPGLAGATGELFF.

The chain is built from TRBV6-5 and TRBJ1-2; TRBD1 agrees at 8 bases. V lost 7 bases to trimming and J lost 8 bases; unmatched junction nucleotides: 12. Germline V CDR1 and CDR2: MNHEY, SVGAGI. The CDR3 consists of 14 residues. As DNA, the CDR3 is TGTGCCAGCAACTCGTGGGGACAGGAGCAAGGCTACACCTTC. It is translated as CASNSWGQEQGYTF.

The CDR3 sequence is CASSIRRLAGFEQYF. The CDR3, as DNA: TGTGCCAGTAGCATACGGCGGCTAGCGGGTTTCGAGCAGTACTTC. J is TRBJ2-7 and V is TRBV19; TRBD2 matches at 8 bases. CDR1 and CDR2 (germline): LNHDA, SQIVND (reference sequence). With 6 bases clipped from V and 6 bases from J, the junction kept 13 bases outside the gene matches. CDR3 length: 15 amino acids.

This chain uses TRBV27 with TRBJ1-5; the D is unclear. Germline V gene data show CDR1 as MNHEY and CDR2 as SMNVEV (reference sequence). The CDR3 has 10 residues. The V and J ends lost 9 bases and 6 bases respectively, with 6 bases between them. This chain's CDR3 is CARTFQPQHF. CDR3 sequence (DNA): TGTGCCAGAACTTTTCAGCCCCAGCATTTT.

This clone was seen only once. The chain employs TRBV5-1 and TRBJ2-3, with 9 bases fitting TRBD2. The CDR3 loop spans 16 amino acids. The V and J ends lost 7 bases and 5 bases, in that order; junction bases with no gene match: 14. Per the germline V gene, CDR1 is SGHRS and CDR2 is YFSETQ. The CDR3, as DNA: TGCGCCAGCCGACCGCTGGCGGGAGGGATGGGAGATACGCAGTATTTT. It specifies CASRPLAGGMGDTQYF.

V gene TRBV6-4 combines with J gene TRBJ1-6, with 11 positions matching TRBD1. Germline CDR1 reads MRHNA; CDR2 reads SNTAGT. CDR3 length: 19 residues. V was pared by 8 bases and J by 7 bases, with 19 bases of the junction left unmatched. The CDR3 here is CASPKSSYPGQGENSPLHF. The CDR3 bases are TGTGCCAGCCCTAAATCTTCTTACCCGGGACAGGGGGAAAATTCACCCCTCCACTTT.

This rearrangement joins TRBV30 to TRBJ2-7; 10 positions match TRBD1. Germline V gene data show CDR1 as GTSNPN and CDR2 as SVGIG (reference sequence). This CDR3 spans 13 amino acids. The V segment lost 0 bases and the J segment 6 bases; nucleotides outside the gene matches: 2. CDR3 DNA: TGTGCCTGGAGTGTGGACAGGGGGAGCGAGCAGTACTTC. Residues: CAWSVDRGSEQYF.

V gene TRBV19 combines with J gene TRBJ2-7, with TRBD2 matching 9 bases. The V gene end was trimmed by 10 bases and the J gene end by 1 base; junction bases not matched to a gene: 8. Looked up from germline, CDR1 is LNHDA and CDR2 is SQIVND (reference sequence). The CDR3 extends over 14 amino acids. The CDR3 DNA reads TGTGCCACGGCGCTAGCGGGACGGTCCTACGAGCAGTACTTC. The encoded protein is CATALAGRSYEQYF.

This clone was counted a single time. The chain recombines TRBV6-4 with TRBJ1-3; 8 positions agree with TRBD1. J gave up 3 bases and V 8 bases, and 3 bases lay outside the gene matches. The CDR3 has 13 residues. Per the germline V gene, CDR1 is MRHNA and CDR2 is SNTAGT. CDR3 bases: TGTGCCAGCCCCGGGACAGGTGGAAACACCATATATTTT. Protein sequence: CASPGTGGNTIYF.

This clone occurred once. The chain has TRBV15 and TRBJ2-3, with unresolved D. Germline V lookup: CDR1 LNHNV, CDR2 YYDKDF (reference sequence). CDR3 length equals 15 residues. V was trimmed by 0 bases and J by 0 bases, leaving 7 bases between them. The CDR3 DNA follows: TGTGCCACCAGCAGAGATATGGCAAGCACAGATACGCAGTATTTT. As protein: CATSRDMASTDTQYF.

This clone was observed once. The CDR3 DNA sequence: TGTGCCAGCAGATTCCAGGGGACCGAGACCCAGTACTTC. Its protein product is CASRFQGTETQYF. The genes are TRBV25-1 and TRBJ2-5; TRBD1 might be the D (6 bases). This CDR3 is 13 amino acids long. Trimming shortened V by 6 bases and J by 5 bases, and 13 bases separated the two germline ends. CDR1 and CDR2 (germline): MGHDK, SYGVNS.

J is TRBJ2-7 and V is TRBV4-3, with TRBD1 as a possible D gene (5 bases). The CDR3 covers 14 residues. The germline gives CDR1 LGHNA, CDR2 YSLEER. The V gene lost 0 bases and the J gene lost 4 bases, with 10 bases spanning the gap. The CDR3 reads CASSQEDKFYEQYF. CDR3 in DNA: TGCGCCAGCAGCCAAGAGGACAAATTTTACGAGCAGTACTTC.

The gene calls are TRBV5-5 and TRBJ2-7; D uncertain. From germline, CDR1 is SGHKS and CDR2 YYEKEE (reference sequence). V was trimmed by 0 bases and J by 1 base, leaving 11 bases between them. The CDR3 totals 15 residues. CDR3 loop: CASSLVPYPSYEQYF. CDR3 in DNA: TGTGCCAGCAGCTTGGTTCCCTACCCTTCCTACGAGCAGTACTTC. The full variable domain, its missing parts supplied by reference TRBV5-5 and TRBJ2-7, is DAGVTQSPTHLIKTRGQQVTLRCSPISGHKSVSWYQQVLGQGPQFIFQYYEKEERGRGNFPDRFSARQFPNYSSELNVNALLLGDSALYLCASSLVPYPSYEQYFGPGTRLTVT.

This clone was detected only once. J is TRBJ1-1 and V is TRBV5-6, with D hard to call. Germline V lookup: CDR1 SGHDT, CDR2 YYEEEE. Trimming took off 4 bases at V and 1 base at J, with 14 bases between the two ends. The CDR3 totals 15 residues. CDR3 nucleotides: TGTGCCAGCAGCAGGAGGAAAGGATGGAACACTGAAGCTTTCTTT. It yields the protein CASSRRKGWNTEAFF.